This T cell receptor beta chain appears in the sequencing data of a study of T cell responses to AZD1222 COVID-19 vaccine. Across the whole study: Pooled in the analysis were second doses at about 4 or about 12 weeks. Study-wide points: Clonal diversity was possibly underestimated; the donors were predominantly white British and more often female. Variant regions that are unmutated are reportedly the target of nearly half of spike-specific TCRs.

Sequenced by immunoSEQ multiplex PCR; TCRdb stores in-frame clones only, minus some. The data contain about 120,000 clones, roughly nine tenths of them seen just once; the ten biggest clones take up 1.5% to 1.8%. The CDR3 length is 14 residues. Germline CDR1 and CDR2: SEHNR and FQNEAQ (reference sequence). V lost 2 bases and J lost 2; bases outside the gene matches: 2. On this clone itself: Its antigen is not known.

This clonotype originated in an adult in good health. The sequences come from peripheral blood, collected on day 0 of AZD1222 vaccination. This chain connects TRBV7-9 to TRBJ1-2; TRBD1 aligns across 7 bases. The CDR3 region is CASSLRDSNYGYTF. The CDR3 DNA follows: TGTGCCAGCAGCTTAAGGGACAGCAACTATGGCTACACCTTC.